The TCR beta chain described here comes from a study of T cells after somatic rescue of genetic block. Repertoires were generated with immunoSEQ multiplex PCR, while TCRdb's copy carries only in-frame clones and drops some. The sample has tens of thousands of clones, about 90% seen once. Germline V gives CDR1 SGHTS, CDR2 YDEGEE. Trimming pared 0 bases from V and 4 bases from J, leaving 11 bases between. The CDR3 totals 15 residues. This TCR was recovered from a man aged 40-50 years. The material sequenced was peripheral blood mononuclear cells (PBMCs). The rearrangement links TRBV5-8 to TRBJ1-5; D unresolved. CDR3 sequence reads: CASSLVSGYNQPQHF. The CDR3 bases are TGTGCCAGCAGCTTGGTTTCAGGTTATAATCAGCCCCAGCATTTT.